What follows are 9 T cell receptor beta chains derived from one specimen sequenced in a study of blood T cell repertoires in COVID-19. Produced via immunoSEQ multiplex PCR; TCRdb's table is partial and in-frame only. The table lists tens of thousands of clones, over 75% of them singletons. Sequenced sample: peripheral blood. The receptors were sampled from a man in his forties or fifties with acute or convalescent COVID-19.

The V and J genes are TRBV6-5 and TRBJ2-7, with D possibly TRBD2 on 5 matching bases. Germline loops: CDR1 MNHEY, CDR2 SVGAGI. This CDR3 has 15 residues. Trimming cost V 6 bases and J 6 bases, with 21 bases left between them. CDR3 coding DNA: TGTGCCAGCAGCCCCCAGGTAGCGAGGATGGGCGAGCAGTACGTC. Translating gives CASSPQVARMGEQYV.

For the CDR3, the DNA is TGTGCCAGCTCACGACAGGGGGTTAAGAACACTGAAGCTTTCTTT. Its protein product is CASSRQGVKNTEAFF. The chain uses TRBV18 and TRBJ1-1, with 9 bases that match TRBD1. Trimming cost V 4 bases and J 1 base; bases outside gene matches: 4. Germline-derived CDR1 and CDR2 are KGHSH and LQKENI. The CDR3 runs to 15 residues.

This rearrangement joins TRBV11-3 to TRBJ2-7; tentatively, D is TRBD2 (6 bases). Germline V gene lookup returns CDR1 SGHNT and CDR2 YENEEA. Trimming left V 5 bases short and J 0 bases short, with 14 bases between. The CDR3 has 15 amino acids. CDR3 loop: CASSAFSGSSYEQYV. The CDR3 DNA follows: TGTGCCAGCAGCGCCTTTTCCGGGAGCTCCTACGAGCAGTACGTC.

The chain joins TRBV24-1 to TRBJ1-4; 9 bases match TRBD1. The CDR3 runs 16 residues. The germline V gene has CDR1 KGHDR and CDR2 SFDVKD. After removal of 4 bases from V and 3 bases from J, the junction contained 5 bases not matched to a gene. The CDR3, as DNA: TGTGCCACCAGTGAACCGACAGGGGGGGCTAATGAAAAACTGTTTTTT. It encodes CATSEPTGGANEKLFF.

The rearrangement uses TRBV6-5 and TRBJ1-1; D is unclear. The germline V gene has CDR1 MNHEY and CDR2 SVGAGI. The CDR3 length is 14 residues. V dropped 3 bases and J dropped 5 bases, with 13 bases sitting between them. The CDR3 DNA sequence: TGTGCCAGCAGTTATATGGGGAGTTGGACTGAAGCTTTCTTT. Translated: CASSYMGSWTEAFF.

The chain links TRBV19 to TRBJ1-1, with D perhaps matching TRBD1 (5 bases). CDR1 and CDR2 from the germline V gene are LNHDA and SQIVND (reference sequence). V lost 6 bases, J lost 6 bases, and 17 bases lay in between. This CDR3 comprises 14 residues. The CDR3 loop is CASSLLGSGAEAFF. DNA of the CDR3: TGTGCCAGTAGCCTACTCGGGTCGGGGGCTGAAGCTTTCTTT.

The chain recombines TRBV7-9 with TRBJ2-2; possible D gene TRBD2, 6 bases. This CDR3 spans 14 amino acids. Germline V lookup: CDR1 SEHNR, CDR2 FQNEAQ (reference sequence). Trimming pared 5 bases from V and 3 bases from J, leaving 10 bases between. CDR3 loop: CASSRDLYTGELFF. Here the CDR3 DNA reads TGTGCCAGCAGCAGGGACTTATACACCGGGGAGCTGTTTTTT.

This chain uses TRBV11-2 with TRBJ1-1; D is undetermined. CDR1 and CDR2 (germline): SGHAT, FQNNGV. V was clipped by 5 bases and J by 4 bases, with 8 bases between them. The CDR3 extends over 12 amino acids. The DNA for the CDR3 is TGTGCCAGCAGCCCTTTGAGCACTGAAGCTTTCTTT. Protein: CASSPLSTEAFF.

V and J are TRBV6-6 and TRBJ1-4, with 9 bases identical to TRBD1. This CDR3 region has 13 residues. Germline trimming cut 5 bases from V and 7 bases from J; bases unmatched to any gene: 2. Germline lookup yields CDR1 MNHNY and CDR2 SVGAGI (reference sequence). Here the CDR3 DNA reads TGTGCCAGCAGTGGACAGGGGATTGAAAAACTGTTTTTT. It is translated as CASSGQGIEKLFF.